These 29 T cell receptor beta chains came from one sample sequenced in a study of T cell responses to AZD1222 COVID-19 vaccine. The data were produced by immunoSEQ multiplex PCR, yet TCRdb's version contains in-frame clones alone and is incomplete. This sample has about 94,000 clones, with around nine tenths found just once. The sequencing used peripheral blood, collected on day 0 of AZD1222 vaccination. The receptors come from an adult in good health.

The CDR3 sequence is CASSKGLAGGGYEQYF. Written as DNA, the CDR3 is TGCGCCAGCAGCAAGGGCCTAGCGGGGGGAGGTTACGAGCAGTACTTC. This chain connects TRBV5-1 to TRBJ2-7, with 11 nucleotides matching TRBD2. J lost 4 bases, V lost 4 bases, and 10 bases had no gene match. The CDR3 totals 16 residues. The V gene's germline CDR1 is SGHRS and CDR2 YFSETQ.

This chain uses TRBV28 with TRBJ2-4, with D perhaps being TRBD1 or TRBD2 (5 bases each). With 2 bases removed from V and 7 bases from J, the gap between germline ends came to 9 bases. The CDR3 has 13 amino acids. The germline gives CDR1 MDHEN, CDR2 SYDVKM. The CDR3 DNA sequence: TGTGCCAGCAGTTTAGAGGGGCCGAACATTCAGTACTTC. Encoded protein: CASSLEGPNIQYF.

Regarding this clone: The same CDR3 can be traced to other DNA sequences in this sample. The chain combines TRBV19 with TRBJ1-1; D is possibly TRBD1 (5 bases). The CDR3 covers 13 residues. V was cut by 5 bases and J by 1 base, with 8 bases left in between. Germline V gives CDR1 LNHDA, CDR2 SQIVND (reference sequence). The CDR3, as DNA: TGTGCCAGTAGTGCCACAGGGAACACTGAAGCTTTCTTT. This sequence encodes CASSATGNTEAFF.

This clone appeared once. V usage is TRBV23-1 and J usage is TRBJ1-2; D gene unclear. TRBV23-1 is treated as an ORF (open reading frame) with a function not yet certain. The CDR3 is made up of 11 amino acids. Trimming shortened V by 8 bases and J by 11 bases, and 15 bases separated the two germline ends. CDR3 loop: CASGRPAKYTF. The DNA of the CDR3 is TGCGCCAGCGGCCGGCCAGCCAAATACACCTTC.

The CDR3 sequence is CASSRDRGEFYEQYF. CDR3 in DNA: TGTGCCAGTAGCAGGGACAGGGGAGAATTCTACGAGCAGTACTTC. This rearrangement joins TRBV19 to TRBJ2-7; 10 bases fit TRBD1. J lost 3 bases, V lost 6 bases, and 8 bases had no gene match. Germline CDR1 is LNHDA and CDR2 is SQIVND (reference sequence). The CDR3 length is 15 residues.

The chain carries TRBV19 and TRBJ1-5; 7 positions agree with TRBD1. Germline V gene data show CDR1 as LNHDA and CDR2 as SQIVND (reference sequence). The trim removed 5 bases at V and 7 bases at J, leaving 8 bases unmatched. The CDR3 is 14 residues long. CDR3 in amino acids: CASSVRTGSQPQHF. The CDR3 bases are TGTGCCAGTAGTGTTAGGACAGGATCACAGCCCCAGCATTTT.

J is TRBJ2-1 and V is TRBV5-1; TRBD2 aligns across 13 bases. Germline loops: CDR1 SGHRS, CDR2 YFSETQ. V shed 4 bases, J shed 5 bases, and the junction held 9 bases outside the gene matches. The CDR3 length is 17 residues. The CDR3 DNA reads as TGCGCCAGCAGCCCCTCGGGACTAGCGGGGTTACACAATGAGCAGTTCTTC. This codes for CASSPSGLAGLHNEQFF. The full variable domain, with the rest looked up from reference TRBV5-1 and TRBJ2-1, is KAGVTQTPRYLIKTRGQQVTLSCSPISGHRSVSWYQQTPGQGLQFLFEYFSETQRNKGNFPGRFSGRQFSNSRSEMNVSTLELGDSALYLCASSPSGLAGLHNEQFFGPGTRLTVL.

The chain couples TRBV3-1 (or the pseudogene TRBV3-2) to TRBJ2-2; 9 bases match TRBD1. With V trimmed by 4 bases and J by 5 bases, 5 bases remained unmatched. CDR1 and CDR2 (germline): LGHDT, YNNKEL (reference sequence). This CDR3 region has 15 residues. The CDR3, as DNA: TGTGCCAGCAGCCCATGGGACAGGGTAACCGGGGAGCTGTTTTTT. Translation: CASSPWDRVTGELFF.

This clone has just one count. CDR3 in amino acids: CASSATSGQGNSPLHF. DNA for the CDR3: TGTGCCAGCAGTGCAACTTCGGGACAGGGGAATTCACCCCTCCACTTT. This rearrangement joins TRBV25-1 to TRBJ1-6; TRBD1 matches at 10 bases. J lost 7 bases, V lost 4 bases, and 7 bases had no gene match. CDR1 MGHDK and CDR2 SYGVNS come from the germline V gene. The CDR3 is made up of 16 amino acids.

The rearrangement uses TRBV12-3 or TRBV12-4 and TRBJ1-1, with D perhaps TRBD1 (5 bases). V lost 5 bases to trimming and J lost 7 bases, with 14 bases between them. The CDR3 runs 13 residues. CDR3 bases: TGTGCCAGCAGTCTAGGCGTCGGGGGTGAAGCTTTCTTT. Encoded protein: CASSLGVGGEAFF.

The rearrangement links TRBV7-8 to TRBJ2-7, with 7 bases fitting TRBD2. J lost 5 bases, V lost 5 bases, and 15 bases had no gene match. The germline V gene has CDR1 SGHVS and CDR2 FQNEAQ. The CDR3 contains 16 residues. CDR3 sequence (DNA): TGTGCCAGCAGCAATAAATTTAGGGGCGGGGGTGACGAGCAGTACTTC. Its protein is CASSNKFRGGGDEQYF.

This clone has a single count. V gene TRBV5-6 combines with J gene TRBJ1-6, with D unresolved. CDR3 length: 16 amino acids. Germline V gene sequence: CDR1 SGHDT, CDR2 YYEEEE. The germline V and J ends were trimmed by 2 bases and 9 bases, with 18 bases remaining between them. CDR3 sequence: CASSFPGSTKGSPLHF. The CDR3 nucleotides are TGTGCCAGCAGCTTCCCCGGGTCGACAAAAGGTTCACCCCTCCACTTT.

This chain joins TRBV7-2 and TRBJ2-5; no clear D. This CDR3 is built from 12 residues. Germline CDR1 reads SGHTA; CDR2 reads FQGNSA. V lost 6 bases and J 11 bases, leaving 16 bases between the germline ends. CDR3 region: CASSPTPLEQYF. As DNA, the CDR3 is TGTGCCAGCAGTCCGACTCCTCTGGAGCAGTACTTC.

The chain uses TRBV7-9 and TRBJ1-6; D is unresolved. This CDR3 spans 16 amino acids. Trimming cost V 2 bases and J 7 bases, with 15 bases left between them. In germline, CDR1 is SEHNR, CDR2 FQNEAQ (reference sequence). CDR3 loop: CASSLRAGPPNSPLHF. The DNA of the CDR3 is TGTGCCAGCAGCTTAAGGGCCGGGCCCCCGAATTCACCCCTCCACTTT.

DNA for the CDR3: TGTGCCAGCCTAAGGGACAGAAACACTGAAGCTTTCTTT. It is translated as CASLRDRNTEAFF. V usage is TRBV5-4 and J usage is TRBJ1-1; 7 nucleotides agree with TRBD1. This CDR3 has 13 residues. Germline values: CDR1 SGHNT, CDR2 YYREEE (reference sequence). After removal of 7 bases from V and 2 bases from J, the junction contained 5 bases not matched to a gene.

The V and J genes are TRBV5-6 and TRBJ1-2, with D maybe TRBD1 (5 bases). The CDR3 contains 16 residues. Per germline, CDR1 SGHDT and CDR2 YYEEEE. Trimming removed 2 bases at V and 5 bases at J, with 19 bases between. CDR3 sequence: CASSFMEGIGTYGYTF. CDR3 coding DNA: TGTGCCAGCAGCTTCATGGAGGGGATAGGGACTTATGGCTACACCTTC.

The count of this clone is one. The chain has TRBV27 and TRBJ2-3, with TRBD2 matching over 11 bases. Germline CDR1 and CDR2: MNHEY and SMNVEV (reference sequence). This CDR3 spans 16 amino acids. V dropped 1 base and J dropped 5; count of bases not matched to a gene: 5. This CDR3 reads CASSLFPTSGGDTQYF. The CDR3 DNA reads as TGTGCCAGCAGTTTATTCCCAACTAGCGGGGGAGATACGCAGTATTTT.

The V call is TRBV5-4, the J call TRBJ2-5; D uncertain. V was cut by 0 bases and J by 1 base, with 4 bases left in between. The CDR3 is 13 residues long. Germline V gives CDR1 SGHNT, CDR2 YYREEE (reference sequence). CDR3 amino acids: CASSLGGQETQYF. The CDR3 nucleotides are TGTGCCAGCAGCTTGGGAGGCCAAGAGACCCAGTACTTC.

The CDR3 bases are TGTGCCTGGGGAGACACCCCGAACACTGAAGCTTTCTTT. Protein sequence: CAWGDTPNTEAFF. The chain has TRBV30 and TRBJ1-1; no clear D gene. The CDR3 consists of 13 residues. CDR1 is GTSNPN and CDR2 is SVGIG in the germline V gene (reference sequence). The ends were cut back, 5 bases at V and 1 base at J, with 11 bases in the middle. The full variable domain, with the rest looked up from reference TRBV30 and TRBJ1-1, is SQTIHQWPATLVQPVGSPLSLECTVEGTSNPNLYWYRQAAGRGLQLLFYSVGIGQISSEVPQNLSASRPQDRQFILSSKKLLLSDSGFYLCAWGDTPNTEAFFGQGTRLTVV.

The chain carries TRBV7-3 and TRBJ2-2; maybe TRBD2 (5 bases). Germline assignment: CDR1 SGHTA and CDR2 FQGTGA. V was pared by 2 bases and J by 6 bases, with 13 bases between. This CDR3 has 15 residues. CDR3: CASSLSAGSAGELFF. The CDR3 bases are TGTGCCAGCAGCTTATCGGCTGGGAGTGCCGGGGAGCTGTTTTTT.

Written as DNA, the CDR3 is TGTGCCTGGAGCAGGGGCTCTTATAATTCACCCCTCCACTTT. Protein sequence: CAWSRGSYNSPLHF. The chain joins TRBV30 to TRBJ1-6; the D gene is possibly TRBD1 (6 bases). The V gene lost 3 bases and the J gene lost 4 bases, with 10 bases spanning the gap. CDR1 GTSNPN and CDR2 SVGIG come from the germline V gene (reference sequence). CDR3 length equals 14 residues.

The chain recombines TRBV6-1 with TRBJ1-1; D gene uncertain. V shed 0 bases and J shed 6 bases, with 11 bases lying between them. Looked up from germline, CDR1 is MNHNS and CDR2 is SASEGT. This CDR3 is built from 14 residues. CDR3 coding DNA: TGTGCCAGCAGTGAAGCTTCGGGCGGAGCTGAAGCTTTCTTT. Translated: CASSEASGGAEAFF.

The chain couples TRBV29-1 to TRBJ2-3, with D possibly being TRBD2 (5 bases). There are 12 residues in the CDR3. CDR1 and CDR2 from the germline V gene are SQVTM and ANQGSEA. The V gene lost 3 bases and the J gene lost 4 bases, with 8 bases spanning the gap. The chain's CDR3 is CSVEEVSDTQYF. The CDR3 bases are TGCAGCGTTGAGGAGGTTTCAGATACGCAGTATTTT.

This clone appeared a single time. V is TRBV11-2 and J is TRBJ1-6; 7 bases agree with TRBD1. There are 15 residues in the CDR3. The germline CDR1 and CDR2 sequences are SGHAT and FQNNGV. Unmatched junction bases numbered 1, after V lost 5 bases and J lost 0 bases. CDR3 nucleotide sequence: TGTGCCAGCAGCCCAGGGGGCTCCTATAATTCACCCCTCCACTTT. Residues: CASSPGGSYNSPLHF.

CDR3 DNA sequence: TGTGCCAGTAGTCCACAATCGGGGGGGCCGCCCGGGGAGCTGTTTTTT. As protein: CASSPQSGGPPGELFF. This chain uses TRBV19 with TRBJ2-2, with 8 bases fitting TRBD2. The length of the CDR3 is 16 residues. In germline, CDR1 is LNHDA, CDR2 SQIVND (reference sequence). V shed 5 bases, J shed 6 bases, and the junction held 11 bases outside the gene matches. The whole variable domain, remainder taken from reference TRBV19 and TRBJ2-2, is DGGITQSPKYLFRKEGQNVTLSCEQNLNHDAMYWYRQDPGQGLRLIYYSQIVNDFQKGDIAEGYSVSREKKESFPLTVTSAQKNPTAFYLCASSPQSGGPPGELFFGEGSRLTVL.

The J gene is TRBJ1-6, the V gene TRBV20-1, with 10 bases that match TRBD1. J was trimmed by 4 bases and V by 3 bases; bases with no gene match: 15. This CDR3 is built from 19 residues. CDR1 DFQATT and CDR2 SNEGSKA come from the germline V gene (reference sequence). In DNA, the CDR3 is TGCAGTGCTAGTCCCGGGGACAGGGGCCCCTTCCCATATAATTCACCCCTCCACTTT. Translating gives CSASPGDRGPFPYNSPLHF.

The V and J genes are TRBV12-3 or TRBV12-4 and TRBJ1-5; D is unclear. Trimming cost V 6 bases and J 1 base, with 4 bases left between them. The CDR3 is 12 amino acids. The CDR3 bases are TGTGCCAGCAGGTTAAGCAATCAGCCCCAGCATTTT. Translation: CASRLSNQPQHF.

This clone was picked up one time. The chain joins TRBV11-2 to TRBJ1-1, with 8 bases aligning to TRBD1. This CDR3 contains 13 residues. The junction had 4 bases not matched to a gene; V was cut back by 5 bases and J by 5 bases. Germline V gene sequence: CDR1 SGHAT, CDR2 FQNNGV. Written as DNA, the CDR3 is TGTGCCAGCAGCGCAACAGGGGGTACTGAAGCTTTCTTT. It translates to CASSATGGTEAFF.

In its sample, this clone was seen a few times. The chain uses TRBV9 and TRBJ1-2; 9 bases line up with TRBD1. The CDR3 is made up of 18 amino acids. Germline V lookup: CDR1 SGDLS, CDR2 YYNGEE. Losses at the gene ends were 0 bases for V and 7 bases for J; bases not matched to a gene: 16. This CDR3 is CASSVEEQGASTSFGYTF. CDR3 DNA: TGTGCCAGCAGCGTAGAGGAACAGGGGGCCAGCACGAGCTTTGGCTACACCTTC.